This T cell receptor (beta chain) is drawn from a study of blood T cells in healthy people across ages. Total RNA was isolated from each sample in quantities of at least 6 micrograms. The germline gives CDR1 SNHLY, CDR2 FYNNEI. Trimming removed 4 bases at V and 1 base at J, with 7 bases between. The CDR3 covers 14 residues. Study-level points and caveats: Because sorting was not performed, PBMCs prevented conclusive naive versus antigen-experienced comparison.

A J-beta primer mix and a sample-barcoded 5' primer were used in a second PCR of about 7 to 12 cycles. Template switching added a 12-random-nucleotide identifier to every cDNA molecule. CDR3-containing paired-end reads numbering at least 2.5 million came from each sample. MiXCR was run by TCRdb on the 5' RACE reads, yielding one entry per CDR3 protein. The sample holds about a million distinct CDR3 sequences; about two fifths are singletons and the top ten take about an eighth. This clonotype showed up just a few times. Its matching antigen is unknown. The chain uses TRBV2 and TRBJ2-2; a weak D match, TRBD2 (5 bases). This sequence originates from a man aged 18 to 29 in good health. The sequencing input was blood. CDR3 sequence (DNA): TGTGCCAGCAGTGTGGAGGTGAACACCGGGGAGCTGTTTTTT. This encodes CASSVEVNTGELFF. The variable domain in full, with the rest retrieved from reference TRBV2 and TRBJ2-2, is EPEVTQTPSHQVTQMGQEVILRCVPISNHLYFYWYRQILGQKVEFLVSFYNNEISEKSEIFDDQFSVERPDGSNFTLKIRSTKLEDSAMYFCASSVEVNTGELFFGEGSRLTVL.